The rows below give T cell receptor beta chains drawn from one sample of a study of cytomegalovirus exposure and HLA in healthy donors. Profiled with immunoSEQ multiplex PCR; TCRdb holds only in-frame clones, not every one. This table has around 120,000 clones, about 80% appearing once. The material sequenced was PBMCs. The receptors were sampled from a man aged 25 to 40 in good health and CMV-seronegative. The CDR3 runs from the conserved cysteine through the conserved F or W. The D gene is left open where the match is weak. Clone size is not always given. Where it is, it says once, few, many or a class for expanded clones.

size	V	D	J	DNA	CDR3
NA	TRBV5-4	NA	TRBJ2-4	TGTGCCAGCAGCTTGGGGAGCGAAGCCAAAAACATTCAGTACTTC	CASSLGSEAKNIQYF
once	TRBV27	TRBD2	TRBJ2-4	TGTGCCAGCAGTTCGGGGACTAGCGGCAAAAACATTCAGTACTTC	CASSSGTSGKNIQYF
NA	TRBV19	NA	TRBJ1-1	TGTGCCAGTAGTGAAAACAGGAACACTGAAGCTTTCTTT	CASSENRNTEAFF
NA	TRBV27	TRBD1	TRBJ2-3	TGTGCCAGCAGTGCAAAGGGGGGAGGGACAGGGGCTGCAAATACGCAGTATTTT	CASSAKGGGTGAANTQYF
few	TRBV28	NA	TRBJ1-2	TGTGCCAGCAGTTTAGTCACAGCTAACTATGGCTACACCTTC	CASSLVTANYGYTF
NA	TRBV27	NA	TRBJ2-7	TGTGCCAGCAGTTTAGAGAGGGGGATCTCCTACGAGCAGTACTTC	CASSLERGISYEQYF
NA	TRBV4-1	NA	TRBJ2-7	TGCGCCAGCAGCCAAGATCGGGGCGAGCAGTACTTC	CASSQDRGEQYF
NA	TRBV5-1	NA	TRBJ2-7	TGCGCCAGCAGCTTCCGGGGACTTAGCCCCTACGAGCAGTACTTC	CASSFRGLSPYEQYF
NA	TRBV2	TRBD1	TRBJ1-2	TGTGCCAGCAGTGAAGTGACAGGGGATGGCTACACCTTC	CASSEVTGDGYTF
NA	TRBV5-1	TRBD1	TRBJ2-7	TGCGCCAGCAGCTTGTCGGGACAGGGATTCCCCTACGAGCAGTACTTC	CASSLSGQGFPYEQYF
NA	TRBV7-3	NA	TRBJ2-7	TGTGCCAGCAGTTCATTACCCGGGAGCTCCTACGAGCAGTACTTC	CASSSLPGSSYEQYF
NA	TRBV28	TRBD2	TRBJ2-1	TGTGCCAGCAGCTCACAGCGGGAGGCTCGAAATGAGCAGTTCTTC	CASSSQREARNEQFF
few	TRBV7-9	NA	TRBJ1-1	TGTGCCAGCAGATCCTCGGGGGTTGGGGGAAAAGCTTTCTTT	CASRSSGVGGKAFF
NA	TRBV10-3	NA	TRBJ2-5	TGTGCCAGCACCCAAGGTGGGGCCCAAGAGACCCAGTACTTC	CASTQGGAQETQYF
once	TRBV9	TRBD2	TRBJ2-1	TGTGCCAGCAGCTTGGGACTAGAAAAGGGAAATGAGCAGTTCTTC	CASSLGLEKGNEQFF
many	TRBV12-1	NA	TRBJ1-2	TGTGCCAGCAGCTACAGGGTTAACTATGGCTACACCTTC	CASSYRVNYGYTF
NA	TRBV11-3	NA	TRBJ2-5	TGTGCCAGCAGCTCCCCGGAGAACGGCGGGGAGACCCAGTACTTC	CASSSPENGGETQYF